The next 20 T cell receptor beta chains were all read from a single sample in a study of response to subunit inactivated influenza vaccine. TCRdb re-derived calls from the RT-PCR reads in MiXCR, one entry per CDR3 protein. Among about 520,000 distinct CDR3 sequences, less than 7.5% were seen once, and the ten largest hold roughly 14%. The material was PBMCs from blood, obtained less than 30 months after vaccination. The receptors were gathered from a man between 50 and 69 years old who received an inactivated influenza vaccine.

The chain has TRBV29-1 and TRBJ2-2; TRBD1 agrees at 8 bases. CDR1 SQVTM and CDR2 ANQGSEA come from the germline V gene. J gave up 5 bases and V 5 bases, and 4 bases lay outside the gene matches. This CDR3 region has 13 residues. For the CDR3, the DNA is TGCAGCGTTCCGGGACAGGCTACCGGGGAGCTGTTTTTT. As protein: CSVPGQATGELFF.

This clonotype was counted at least ten times. The chain combines TRBV5-1 with TRBJ1-1, with no clear D. Germline values: CDR1 SGHRS, CDR2 YFSETQ. Deletions cut 3 bases from V and 4 bases from J, with 16 bases between. The CDR3 runs to 15 residues. DNA of the CDR3: TGCGCCAGCAGCTCCTACAAGGGCGGGAGCACTGAAGCTTTCTTT. This sequence encodes CASSSYKGGSTEAFF.

The rearrangement joins TRBV2 to TRBJ1-2; D gene uncertain. From germline, CDR1 is SNHLY and CDR2 FYNNEI. V dropped 6 bases and J dropped 2 bases, with 13 bases sitting between them. The CDR3 extends over 14 amino acids. The CDR3 here is CASSSLKGNYGYTF. DNA of the CDR3: TGTGCCAGCAGCTCCTTGAAGGGAAACTATGGCTACACCTTC.

The chain recombines TRBV7-2 with TRBJ2-7; 14 bases fit TRBD2. J lost 6 bases, V lost 4 bases, and 2 bases had no gene match. CDR1 and CDR2 (germline): SGHTA, FQGNSA. This CDR3 contains 14 residues. CDR3: CASSSGLAGVEQYV. The CDR3 coding sequence is TGTGCCAGCAGCTCGGGACTAGCGGGGGTCGAGCAGTACGTC.

V gene TRBV27 combines with J gene TRBJ2-4; no clear D. Trimming stripped 5 bases from V and 8 bases from J, with 13 bases between. Germline V lookup: CDR1 MNHEY, CDR2 SMNVEV (reference sequence). This CDR3 is 13 amino acids long. CDR3 DNA: TGTGCCAGCAGTCTCCGAGTGAAGGACATTCAGTACTTC. Amino acid sequence: CASSLRVKDIQYF.

This clonotype was seen at least ten times. This chain connects TRBV11-3 to TRBJ2-1; D may correspond to TRBD1 or TRBD2 (5 bases each). Germline V gene data show CDR1 as SGHNT and CDR2 as YENEEA. V was trimmed by 1 base and J by 7 bases, leaving 14 bases between them. The CDR3 length is 15 residues. The CDR3 loop reads CASSLGGLDKNEQFF. Here the CDR3 DNA reads TGTGCCAGCAGCTTAGGTGGACTGGACAAAAATGAGCAGTTCTTC.

The chain carries TRBV20-1 and TRBJ2-4; 8 bases map to TRBD2. CDR3 size: 13 residues. Unmatched junction bases numbered 7, after V lost 6 bases and J lost 6 bases. Germline lookup yields CDR1 DFQATT and CDR2 SNEGSKA (reference sequence). DNA for the CDR3: TGCAGTGCCCGGGGGGGCGCTCCAAACATTCAGTACTTC. Translated: CSARGGAPNIQYF.

The V call is TRBV20-1, the J call TRBJ2-1, with D perhaps given as TRBD1 or TRBD2 (6 bases each). V was clipped by 3 bases and J by 7 bases, with 19 bases between them. The germline V gene has CDR1 DFQATT and CDR2 SNEGSKA (reference sequence). The CDR3 is made up of 15 amino acids. The CDR3 sequence: CSARRSGGKGNEQFF. As DNA, the CDR3 is TGCAGTGCTAGGAGGTCCGGGGGCAAGGGGAATGAGCAGTTCTTC.

This clonotype was counted between two and nine times. The V gene is TRBV20-1, the J gene TRBJ2-7, with D maybe TRBD2 (5 bases). Trimming pared 3 bases from V and 2 bases from J, leaving 11 bases between. This CDR3 is built from 13 residues. Germline V gives CDR1 DFQATT, CDR2 SNEGSKA (reference sequence). CDR3 coding DNA: TGCAGTGCTAGTGTCCGGGGAACCTACGAGCAGTACTTC. This codes for CSASVRGTYEQYF.

The chain has TRBV11-2 and TRBJ2-7, with TRBD2 matching over 8 bases. The length of the CDR3 is 15 residues. From germline, CDR1 is SGHAT and CDR2 FQNNGV. V was clipped by 2 bases and J by 4 bases; unmatched bases: 7. The CDR3 DNA is TGTGCCAGCAGCTTATCCGGGACTAGGGAGTACGAGCAGTACTTC. Protein: CASSLSGTREYEQYF.

The sample holds many counts of this clonotype. The rearrangement joins TRBV12-3 or TRBV12-4 to TRBJ2-4; the match to TRBD2 covers 9 bases. Germline trimming cut 7 bases from V and 3 bases from J; bases unmatched to any gene: 13. This CDR3 is built from 17 residues. CDR3 DNA: TGTGCCAGCAAAATCAGCGGGACTAGCTTAGTCAAAAACATTCAGTACTTC. This gives the protein CASKISGTSLVKNIQYF.

This rearrangement joins TRBV6-5 to TRBJ2-3; 7 bases are a match to TRBD1. Trimming removed 4 bases from V and 9 bases from J; junction bases left unmatched: 4. Looked up from germline, CDR1 is MNHEY and CDR2 is SVGAGI. The CDR3 sequence is 12 residues long. The CDR3 loop reads CASSSGTVTQYF. The DNA of the CDR3 is TGTGCCAGCAGTTCCGGGACAGTAACGCAGTATTTT.

This clonotype came up a few times. This CDR3 is CASSRQLAVFTRFSGANVLTF. DNA of the CDR3: TGTGCCAGCAGTAGACAACTAGCGGTATTTACTCGCTTCTCTGGGGCCAACGTCCTGACTTTC. The chain uses TRBV11-1 and TRBJ2-6; TRBD2 matches at 8 bases. The CDR3 spans 21 residues. Germline V gene lookup returns CDR1 SGHAT and CDR2 FQDESV (reference sequence). J was trimmed by 0 bases and V by 6 bases; bases with no gene match: 19.

This clonotype showed up just a few times. V is TRBV12-3 or TRBV12-4 and J is TRBJ1-1; tentative D call: TRBD1 (5 bases). V lost 3 bases, J lost 6 bases, and 11 bases lay in between. This CDR3 is built from 13 residues. CDR3 sequence (DNA): TGTGCCAGCAGTTTTTTGTCAGGGTCTGAAGCTTTCTTT. This sequence encodes CASSFLSGSEAFF.

As for this clonotype: Given a much more abundant clone one base away, this may be a read error. The chain employs TRBV20-1 and TRBJ2-3; 9 bases agree with TRBD1. The CDR3 loop spans 15 amino acids. The germline gives CDR1 DFQATT, CDR2 SNEGSKA (reference sequence). Trimming removed 5 bases from V and 2 bases from J; junction bases left unmatched: 8. The CDR3 loop is CSALRDRENTDTQYF. CDR3 coding DNA: TGCAGTGCTCTAAGGGACAGGGAAAACACAGATACGCAGTATTTT.

V gene TRBV18 combines with J gene TRBJ2-1, with a tentative D call TRBD1 (6 bases). The CDR3 runs 16 residues. V was trimmed by 5 bases and J by 2 bases, leaving 16 bases between them. Germline V lookup: CDR1 KGHSH, CDR2 LQKENI. The CDR3 is CASSETRGITYNEQFF. Written as DNA, the CDR3 is TGTGCCAGCTCAGAGACAAGGGGGATCACCTACAATGAGCAGTTCTTC.

This clonotype was recorded at least ten times. The chain links TRBV12-3 or TRBV12-4 to TRBJ1-4; possibly TRBD1 for D (5 bases). Trimming removed 6 bases from V and 13 bases from J, with 18 bases in between. The CDR3 totals 13 residues. The CDR3, as DNA: TGTGCCAGCAGCCCTAGAGCCGGGGGACCACTGTTTTTT. Its protein is CASSPRAGGPLFF.

The table lists this clonotype with many counts. CDR3 nucleotides: TGTGCCAGCAGCTTAGCGAGCGGGAGGGCCCCGGGCAATGAGCAGTTCTTC. It translates to CASSLASGRAPGNEQFF. The chain uses TRBV7-2 and TRBJ2-1, with TRBD2 identical over 10 bases. The trim removed 0 bases at V and 6 bases at J, leaving 8 bases unmatched. CDR1 is SGHTA and CDR2 is FQGNSA in the germline V gene. The CDR3 length is 17 residues.

V usage is TRBV3-1 and J usage is TRBJ1-4; D not resolved. Germline loops: CDR1 LGHDT, CDR2 YNNKEL (reference sequence). V was clipped by 0 bases and J by 1 base, with 12 bases between them. The CDR3 loop spans 17 amino acids. In DNA form, the CDR3 reads TGTGCCAGCAGCCAAGACAGAAATCGCCGAACTAATGAAAAACTGTTTTTT. It encodes CASSQDRNRRTNEKLFF.

The V and J genes are TRBV6-2 or TRBV6-3 and TRBJ2-3, with unresolved D. The CDR3 is 20 amino acids. The V gene's germline CDR1 is MNHEY and CDR2 SVGEGT. Deletions cut 0 bases from V and 4 bases from J, with 26 bases between. CDR3 sequence reads: CASSYSALPTTDASPDTQYF. The CDR3 region has the DNA TGTGCCAGCAGTTACTCGGCCCTCCCAACCACCGACGCATCGCCAGATACGCAGTATTTT.